This T cell receptor beta chain stems from a study of blood T cell repertoires in COVID-19. On the study more broadly: From the United States, Italy and Spain came samples of acute and convalescent COVID-19. Sources were T cells, B-cell-depleted T cells, or PBMCs; the material itself was cDNA or gDNA.

V shed 9 bases and J shed 5 bases, with 8 bases lying between them. CDR3 length: 11 residues. CDR1 is SNHLY and CDR2 is FYNNEI in the germline V gene. Per the original data handling: Reference gene primers were amplified, and this amplification served to estimate nucleated cell counts. Data came from immunoSEQ multiplex PCR; TCRdb stores just in-frame clones and leaves some out. The D gene and trimming were derived from the DNA, and the V and J assignments and clone size from that table. The data show around 150,000 clones, 70% to 85% seen once. This rearrangement joins TRBV2 to TRBJ1-5, with D perhaps matching TRBD1 (6 bases). The sequence was obtained from a woman in her fifties or sixties in a cohort sampled during active or convalescent COVID-19. The sample consisted of peripheral blood. This CDR3 is CASSGDQPQHF. CDR3 sequence (DNA): TGTGCCAGTTCAGGGGATCAGCCCCAGCATTTT.